This TCR beta chain emerged from a study of T cells in Graves' hyperthyroidism and ophthalmopathy. Findings and caveats of the study: From stable hyperthyroidism, ophthalmopathy was set apart by a 13 V-J model.

As regards this clonotype: Its antigen remains unidentified.

TCR beta CDR3 regions were amplified from RNA. The HTBI primer set was used in a first-round RT-PCR of the TCR CDR3. In TCRdb, the multiplex PCR reads were re-called with MiXCR into one record per CDR3 protein. Among roughly 400,000 distinct CDR3 sequences listed, about 14% were seen once. V was pared by 3 bases and J by 3 bases, with 14 bases between. CDR1 is ENHRY and CDR2 is SYGVKD in the germline V gene. This CDR3 is 15 amino acids long. The sequencing sample was made of blood. The chain joins TRBV10-3 to TRBJ1-1, with D possibly matching TRBD1 (6 bases). The TCR comes from a man aged 50 to 59 with Graves' ophthalmopathy. DNA of the CDR3: TGTGCCATCAGTGATACCAGGGGATACGACACTGAAGCTTTCTTT. Protein product: CAISDTRGYDTEAFF.